A single sample is the source of the 5 T cell receptor beta chains below, sequenced in a study of PD-1 blockade in classical Hodgkin lymphoma. Brentuximab vedotin exposure varied, and every patient relapsed after autologous stem cell transplantation. TCRdb's table, derived via immunoSEQ multiplex PCR, lists solely in-frame clones and lacks some. The sample records around 22,000 clones, around three quarters being singletons. Sequences were derived from peripheral blood mononuclear cells (PBMCs), sampled before the second cycle of nivolumab. These receptors all stem from a human donor with classical Hodgkin lymphoma.

J is TRBJ2-3 and V is TRBV10-2; possibly TRBD2 for D (5 bases). The germline V gene has CDR1 WSHSY and CDR2 SAAADI. This CDR3 is 13 amino acids long. Deletions cut 4 bases from V and 6 bases from J, with 11 bases between. CDR3 loop: CASSGGGGDTQYF. The CDR3 nucleotides read TGCGCCAGCAGTGGCGGTGGCGGGGATACGCAGTATTTT.

The V gene is TRBV27, the J gene TRBJ1-2; maybe TRBD1 (6 bases). CDR3 length: 14 residues. Germline V gene data show CDR1 as MNHEY and CDR2 as SMNVEV (reference sequence). Trimming pared 5 bases from V and 4 bases from J, leaving 14 bases between. The CDR3 nucleotides are TGTGCCAGCAGTCTTACAGGGTCTGGCTATGGCTACACCTTC. Translating it yields CASSLTGSGYGYTF.

The V call is TRBV29-1, the J call TRBJ1-2; D gene ambiguous. The CDR3 is 11 amino acids. Per the germline V gene, CDR1 is SQVTM and CDR2 is ANQGSEA. V was trimmed by 7 bases and J by 4 bases, leaving 10 bases between them. This CDR3 reads CSARGSYGYTF. CDR3 in DNA: TGCAGCGCGAGAGGGTCCTATGGCTACACCTTC.

The chain couples TRBV7-6 to TRBJ2-3; 9 nucleotides match TRBD2. Germline values: CDR1 SGHVS, CDR2 FNYEAQ. V gave up 1 base and J gave up 1 base; unmatched junction bases: 3. The CDR3 totals 16 residues. CDR3 sequence: CASSLGASGGTDTQYF. The CDR3 region has the DNA TGTGCCAGCAGCTTAGGGGCTAGCGGGGGCACAGATACGCAGTATTTT.

This rearrangement joins TRBV5-5 to TRBJ1-1; D unresolved. Germline V gene sequence: CDR1 SGHKS, CDR2 YYEKEE (reference sequence). V dropped 0 bases and J dropped 0 bases, with 6 bases sitting between them. This CDR3 contains 14 residues. The CDR3 region is CASSLGKMNTEAFF. The CDR3 nucleotides are TGTGCCAGCAGCTTGGGAAAGATGAACACTGAAGCTTTCTTT. Full variable domain (outside the CDR3, taken from reference TRBV5-5 and TRBJ1-1): DAGVTQSPTHLIKTRGQQVTLRCSPISGHKSVSWYQQVLGQGPQFIFQYYEKEERGRGNFPDRFSARQFPNYSSELNVNALLLGDSALYLCASSLGKMNTEAFFGQGTRLTVV.